One and the same sample provided the 28 T cell receptor beta chains below, sequenced in a study of T-cell memory formation after mild COVID-19. One entry per CDR3 protein, called by TCRdb with MiXCR from the 5' RACE reads. This table has a few hundred thousand distinct CDR3 sequences, less than 25% appearing once. The specimen sequenced was PBMCs or a T cell subset sorted from them (not recorded which). The receptor source for this set is a man between 18 and 29 years old who had mild COVID-19 (a few samples of this study predate the infection). Cell type and time point are not known.

This clonotype was recorded at least ten times. J is TRBJ1-2 and V is TRBV27; no definite D call. This CDR3 is 13 amino acids long. Germline assignment: CDR1 MNHEY and CDR2 SMNVEV (reference sequence). V gave up 6 bases and J gave up 2 bases, with 10 bases separating them. CDR3 sequence reads: CASSLTGNYGYTF. The CDR3, as DNA: TGTGCCAGCAGCCTGACGGGAAACTATGGCTACACCTTC.

This clonotype was seen a handful of times. V gene TRBV4-1 combines with J gene TRBJ1-5, with D tentatively TRBD1 (5 bases). The germline V gene has CDR1 MGHRA and CDR2 YSYEKL. The CDR3 is made up of 13 amino acids. V was clipped by 3 bases and J by 11 bases, with 14 bases between them. CDR3 DNA sequence: TGCGCCAGCAGCCACGACCCCCAGGGTTCCCAGCATTTT. Amino acids: CASSHDPQGSQHF.

This clonotype was counted between two and nine times. The chain uses TRBV19 and TRBJ1-5; possibly TRBD1 for D (6 bases). The CDR3 length is 15 residues. Trimming stripped 10 bases from V and 6 bases from J, with 22 bases between. Germline CDR1 reads LNHDA; CDR2 reads SQIVND (reference sequence). CDR3 in amino acids: CATTKLRGSGQPQHF. The CDR3 DNA is TGTGCCACCACGAAACTCAGGGGAAGTGGTCAGCCCCAGCATTTT.

The rearrangement links TRBV18 to TRBJ2-7; a weak D match, TRBD2 (7 bases). The germline V and J ends were trimmed by 3 bases and 4 bases, with 16 bases remaining between them. This CDR3 region has 15 residues. CDR1 and CDR2 from the germline V gene are KGHSH and LQKENI. CDR3 loop: CASSPERDTTYEQYV. The CDR3 nucleotides are TGTGCCAGCTCACCCGAGCGGGACACCACTTACGAGCAGTACGTC.

This clonotype has a handful of counts. This sequence joins TRBV4-1 and TRBJ2-1; 13 positions agree with TRBD2. The CDR3 totals 19 residues. Germline CDR1 and CDR2: MGHRA and YSYEKL. V trimming: 2 bases; J trimming: 3 bases; junction bases outside the gene matches: 10. This chain's CDR3 is CASSQRRRGLAGDYNEQFF. The CDR3 nucleotides read TGCGCCAGCAGCCAACGGCGTCGAGGACTAGCGGGGGACTACAATGAGCAGTTCTTC.

The V call is TRBV6-5, the J call TRBJ1-1; D is possibly TRBD1 (5 bases). The CDR3 has 11 amino acids. CDR1 is MNHEY, CDR2 SVGAGI, per germline. V shed 2 bases and J shed 10 bases, with 8 bases lying between them. CDR3 residues: CASSYKGSAFF. CDR3 bases: TGTGCCAGCAGTTACAAGGGGTCAGCTTTCTTT.

This clonotype was detected only a few times. The rearrangement links TRBV9 to TRBJ2-3, with D perhaps TRBD1 (5 bases). Germline V CDR1 and CDR2: SGDLS, YYNGEE. The CDR3 contains 15 residues. V was cut by 0 bases and J by 2 bases, with 10 bases left in between. The CDR3 loop reads CASSVGHRPTDTQYF. The CDR3 DNA reads TGTGCCAGCAGCGTAGGGCACAGGCCCACAGATACGCAGTATTTT.

V is TRBV4-3 and J is TRBJ1-4, with a tentative D call TRBD1 (5 bases). The length of the CDR3 is 15 residues. Germline CDR1 reads LGHNA; CDR2 reads YSLEER. With 1 base removed from V and 2 bases from J, the gap between germline ends came to 8 bases. The CDR3 reads CASSQGDGTNEKLFF. The CDR3 nucleotides are TGCGCCAGCAGCCAAGGGGACGGTACTAATGAAAAACTGTTTTTT.

V is TRBV4-1 and J is TRBJ1-2; 9 bases are a match to TRBD1. Germline V gives CDR1 MGHRA, CDR2 YSYEKL. V was pared by 8 bases and J by 2 bases, with 3 bases of the junction left unmatched. There are 13 residues in the CDR3. CDR3 in amino acids: CASVGQGNYGYTF. In DNA, the CDR3 is TGCGCCAGCGTAGGACAGGGGAACTATGGCTACACCTTC.

V gene TRBV18 combines with J gene TRBJ1-1, with 8 nucleotides matching TRBD1. Germline CDR1 KGHSH, CDR2 LQKENI. The V and J ends lost 2 bases and 6 bases, in that order; junction bases with no gene match: 11. The CDR3 runs 16 residues. The DNA of the CDR3 is TGTGCCAGCTCACCAACATCTCGGACAGGGCAGGCTGAAGCTTTCTTT. Its translation: CASSPTSRTGQAEAFF. Complete variable domain (other parts from reference TRBV18 and TRBJ1-1): NAGVMQNPRHLVRRRGQEARLRCSPMKGHSHVYWYRQLPEEGLKFMVYLQKENIIDESGMPKERFSAEFPKEGPSILRIQQVVRGDSAAYFCASSPTSRTGQAEAFFGQGTRLTVV.

The chain carries TRBV7-2 and TRBJ2-3; 8 bases are shared with TRBD2. This CDR3 has 14 residues. Per germline, CDR1 SGHTA and CDR2 FQGNSA. After removal of 1 base from V and 5 bases from J, the junction contained 2 bases not matched to a gene. The CDR3 loop is CASSLVAGGDTQYF. The CDR3 DNA follows: TGTGCCAGCAGCTTAGTCGCGGGGGGAGATACGCAGTATTTT. Looking up the rest from reference TRBV7-2 and TRBJ2-3 gives the full variable domain: GAGVSQSPSNKVTEKGKDVELRCDPISGHTALYWYRQSLGQGLEFLIYFQGNSAPDKSGLPSDRFSAERTGGSVSTLTIQRTQQEDSAVYLCASSLVAGGDTQYFGPGTRLTVL.

The V call is TRBV7-6, the J call TRBJ1-4; D is unresolved. The ends were cut back, 1 base at V and 8 bases at J, with 8 bases in the middle. The germline V gene has CDR1 SGHVS and CDR2 FNYEAQ. CDR3 size: 13 residues. CDR3 protein: CASSLGVSEKLFF. CDR3 DNA: TGTGCCAGCAGCTTAGGGGTCAGCGAAAAACTGTTTTTT.

This clonotype occurred a few times. V usage is TRBV6-6 and J usage is TRBJ2-6, with no clear D. Germline CDR1 reads MNHNY; CDR2 reads SVGAGI (reference sequence). CDR3 length equals 14 residues. Trimming stripped 6 bases from V and 2 bases from J, with 8 bases between. CDR3 nucleotides: TGTGCCAGCAGAAGATCTGCTGGGGCCAACGTCCTGACTTTC. Amino acid sequence: CASRRSAGANVLTF.

This chain connects TRBV12-3 or TRBV12-4 to TRBJ2-5; unclear D gene. This CDR3 region has 13 residues. The germline V and J ends were trimmed by 2 bases and 7 bases, with 11 bases remaining between them. DNA for the CDR3: TGTGCCAGCAGTTTAAGGGCTCAGGTGACCCAGTACTTC. Translation: CASSLRAQVTQYF.

The chain has TRBV20-1 and TRBJ2-7, with 8 nucleotides matching TRBD1. Trimming cost V 5 bases and J 5 bases; bases outside gene matches: 11. Germline-derived CDR1 and CDR2 are DFQATT and SNEGSKA (reference sequence). The CDR3 has 14 amino acids. CDR3 residues: CSAPSGQGADEQYV. As DNA, the CDR3 is TGCAGTGCTCCCTCTGGCCAGGGGGCTGACGAGCAGTACGTC.

This clonotype was found a few times. V usage is TRBV7-3 and J usage is TRBJ2-5, with 11 bases fitting TRBD2. J was trimmed by 5 bases and V by 5 bases; bases with no gene match: 7. Germline assignment: CDR1 SGHTA and CDR2 FQGTGA. The CDR3 is made up of 15 amino acids. CDR3 in amino acids: CASSPTSGGPETQYF. The CDR3 nucleotides are TGTGCCAGCAGCCCCACTAGCGGGGGCCCGGAGACCCAGTACTTC.

This clonotype was picked up one time. The chain joins TRBV20-1 to TRBJ1-1, with 8 bases that match TRBD1. Trimming removed 4 bases from V and 4 bases from J; junction bases left unmatched: 5. The germline gives CDR1 DFQATT, CDR2 SNEGSKA (reference sequence). The CDR3 runs 13 residues. The CDR3 DNA sequence: TGCAGTGCTACGGGACAGGTGGGCACTGAAGCTTTCTTT. Protein: CSATGQVGTEAFF.

This clonotype was found a few times. The chain combines TRBV6-5 with TRBJ1-1; D unclear. Germline lookup yields CDR1 MNHEY and CDR2 SVGAGI. Deletions cut 4 bases from V and 5 bases from J, with 14 bases between. The CDR3 runs to 14 residues. The chain's CDR3 is CASSLGPIRTEAFF. CDR3 coding DNA: TGTGCCAGCAGTTTAGGCCCGATTAGGACTGAAGCTTTCTTT.

This clonotype was seen many times. The gene calls are TRBV29-1 and TRBJ1-2, with D unresolved. The CDR3 runs 13 residues. Trimming removed 7 bases from V and 4 bases from J, with 16 bases in between. Germline CDR1 and CDR2: SQVTM and ANQGSEA. Here the CDR3 reads CSAVTENLYGYTF. CDR3 in DNA: TGCAGCGCCGTAACAGAGAATCTCTATGGCTACACCTTC.

The chain joins TRBV7-2 to TRBJ1-3; tentatively, D is TRBD1 (6 bases). Trimming cost V 5 bases and J 3 bases, with 8 bases left between them. The length of the CDR3 is 13 residues. Germline V CDR1 and CDR2: SGHTA, FQGNSA. CDR3 coding DNA: TGTGCCAGCAGCCCCAGGGGTGGAAACACCATATATTTT. It translates to CASSPRGGNTIYF.

The chain recombines TRBV28 with TRBJ2-7, with TRBD1 matching 7 bases. This CDR3 comprises 14 residues. CDR1 is MDHEN, CDR2 SYDVKM, per germline. V dropped 6 bases and J dropped 3; count of bases not matched to a gene: 8. CDR3 in amino acids: CASSPAGTVYEQYV. The CDR3, as DNA: TGTGCCAGCAGCCCCGCCGGGACAGTCTACGAGCAGTACGTC.

The rearrangement links TRBV27 to TRBJ2-1, with 9 positions matching TRBD2. The V and J ends lost 7 bases and 9 bases, in that order; junction bases with no gene match: 10. The CDR3 length is 14 residues. Germline V gives CDR1 MNHEY, CDR2 SMNVEV (reference sequence). The CDR3 sequence is CASIQRGEFGEQFF. CDR3 in DNA: TGTGCCAGCATCCAGCGGGGGGAGTTCGGTGAGCAGTTCTTC.

This chain joins TRBV5-5 and TRBJ2-7, with TRBD2 matching 9 bases. V lost 6 bases to trimming and J lost 3 bases; unmatched junction nucleotides: 10. Germline CDR1 SGHKS, CDR2 YYEKEE (reference sequence). The CDR3 runs to 15 residues. The CDR3 loop reads CASIRALAGFYEQYV. CDR3 DNA sequence: TGTGCCAGCATCCGGGCGCTAGCGGGGTTCTACGAGCAGTACGTC.

The rearrangement links TRBV5-1 to TRBJ2-3; 11 bases match TRBD2. This CDR3 has 18 residues. Per the germline V gene, CDR1 is SGHRS and CDR2 is YFSETQ. With 1 base clipped from V and 9 bases from J, the junction kept 16 bases outside the gene matches. CDR3 loop: CASSLSPAVAGGPSTQYF. CDR3 nucleotides: TGCGCCAGCAGCTTGTCCCCTGCGGTAGCGGGGGGGCCAAGCACGCAGTATTTT.

This clonotype was counted ten times or more. The rearrangement joins TRBV7-9 to TRBJ2-3; the D gene could be TRBD1 or TRBD2 (5 bases each). V was cut by 2 bases and J by 1 base, with 7 bases left in between. CDR1 and CDR2 from the germline V gene are SEHNR and FQNEAQ (reference sequence). The CDR3 covers 14 residues. The CDR3 sequence is CASSLMGGTDTQYF. The CDR3 nucleotides are TGTGCCAGCAGCTTAATGGGGGGCACAGATACGCAGTATTTT.

V usage is TRBV3-1 and J usage is TRBJ2-1; the D gene is possibly TRBD2 (5 bases). The germline V gene has CDR1 LGHDT and CDR2 YNNKEL (reference sequence). The CDR3 is 22 residues long. V lost 0 bases to trimming and J lost 2 bases, with 29 bases between them. CDR3 in amino acids: CASSQESPGNERLRRPYNEQFF. The DNA of the CDR3 is TGTGCCAGCAGCCAAGAAAGTCCCGGTAATGAGCGGCTACGGCGCCCCTACAATGAGCAGTTCTTC.

This clonotype was recorded only once. The germline gene is not matched at one end of the junction; a read error may be the cause. V gene TRBV7-6 combines with J gene TRBJ2-2; D is unclear. Germline lookup yields CDR1 SGHVS and CDR2 FNYEAQ. This CDR3 has 13 residues. CDR3: CARSLDTTGELFF. The CDR3, as DNA: TGTGCCAGAAGCTTAGACACAACCGGGGAGCTGTTTTTT.

There are a few counts of this clonotype. This chain uses TRBV6-5 with TRBJ2-1; possibly TRBD2 for D (6 bases). V lost 0 bases and J 0 bases, leaving 12 bases between the germline ends. This CDR3 region has 17 residues. Germline V gives CDR1 MNHEY, CDR2 SVGAGI. The CDR3 nucleotides read TGTGCCAGCAGTTACTCACCTCTGGGACTCTCCTACAATGAGCAGTTCTTC. As protein: CASSYSPLGLSYNEQFF.